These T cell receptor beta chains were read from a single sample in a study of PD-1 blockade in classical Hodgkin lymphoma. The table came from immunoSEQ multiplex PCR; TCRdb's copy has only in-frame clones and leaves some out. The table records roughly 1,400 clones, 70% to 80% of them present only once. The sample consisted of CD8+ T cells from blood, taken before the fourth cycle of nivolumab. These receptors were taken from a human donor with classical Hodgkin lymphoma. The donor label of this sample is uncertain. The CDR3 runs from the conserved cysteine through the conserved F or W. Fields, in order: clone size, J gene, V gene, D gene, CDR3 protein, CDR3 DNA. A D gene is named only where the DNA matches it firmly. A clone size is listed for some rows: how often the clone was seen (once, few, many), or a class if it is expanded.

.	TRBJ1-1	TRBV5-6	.	CASSLSGVGNTEAFF	TGTGCCAGCAGCTTGTCGGGGGTAGGAAACACTGAAGCTTTCTTT
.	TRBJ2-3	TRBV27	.	CASSLRAGWDTQYF	TGTGCCAGCAGTTTAAGGGCGGGGTGGGATACGCAGTATTTT
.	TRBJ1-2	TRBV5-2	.	CASSLVGTLGGGYTF	TGTGCCAGCAGCTTGGTAGGGACGCTGGGAGGCGGCTACACCTTC
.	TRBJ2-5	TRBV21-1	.	CASSKPDRGSQETQYF	TGTGCCAGCAGCAAACCGGACAGGGGGTCACAAGAGACCCAGTACTTC
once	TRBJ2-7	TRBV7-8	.	CASSLASKVEGRYEQYF	TGTGCCAGCAGCTTAGCGTCAAAGGTGGAGGGGCGCTACGAGCAGTACTTC
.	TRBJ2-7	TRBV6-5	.	CASRDTGSYEQYF	TGTGCCAGCAGGGATACAGGGTCCTACGAGCAGTACTTC
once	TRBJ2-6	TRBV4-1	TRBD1	CASSLQQGTGANVLTF	TGCGCCAGCAGCCTGCAACAGGGGACTGGGGCCAACGTCCTGACTTTC
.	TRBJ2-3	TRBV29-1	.	CSVDGGSTDTQYF	TGCAGCGTTGATGGGGGGAGCACAGATACGCAGTATTTT
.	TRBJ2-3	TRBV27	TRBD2	CASSFSGTSGRFARAQYF	TGTGCCAGCAGTTTCTCTGGGACTAGCGGGAGGTTCGCCAGGGCGCAGTATTTT
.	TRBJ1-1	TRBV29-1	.	CSVLTSTGYTEAFF	TGCAGCGTTCTTACCTCAACAGGGTACACTGAAGCTTTCTTT
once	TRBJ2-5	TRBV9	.	CASSAEETQYF	TGTGCCAGCAGCGCCGAAGAGACCCAGTACTTC
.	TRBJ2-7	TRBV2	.	CASRDYRISYEQYF	TGTGCCAGCAGGGACTACCGAATCTCCTACGAGCAGTACTTC
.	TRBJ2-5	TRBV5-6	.	CASSLGGWETQYF	TGTGCCAGCAGCTTGGGGGGTTGGGAGACCCAGTACTTC
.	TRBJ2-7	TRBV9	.	CASSVDSYAGYEQYF	TGTGCCAGCAGCGTAGATTCCTACGCGGGCTACGAGCAGTACTTC
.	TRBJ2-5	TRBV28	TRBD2	CASSTRLREAHQETQYF	TGTGCCAGCAGTACCCGTCTCCGGGAGGCACACCAAGAGACCCAGTACTTC
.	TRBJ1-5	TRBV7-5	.	CASSRQDNQPQHF	TGTGCCAGCAGCCGACAGGACAATCAGCCCCAGCATTTT
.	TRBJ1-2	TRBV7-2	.	CASSLVGTLGGGYTF	TGTGCCAGCAGCTTGGTAGGGACGCTGGGAGGCGGCTACACCTTC
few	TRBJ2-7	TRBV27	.	CASSSTPIRTDIGYEQYF	TGTGCCAGCAGTTCAACCCCCATTAGGACAGACATCGGATACGAGCAGTACTTC
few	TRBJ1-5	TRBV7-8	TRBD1	CASSLRQGPSQPQHF	TGTGCCAGCAGCTTACGACAGGGGCCTAGCCAGCCCCAGCATTTT
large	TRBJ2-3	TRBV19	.	CASSIGTDTQYF	TGTGCCAGTAGTATTGGCACAGATACGCAGTATTTT
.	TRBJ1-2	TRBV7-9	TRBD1	CASSTGQESLSRYGYTF	TGTGCCAGCAGCACTGGACAGGAAAGCCTTTCACGGTATGGCTACACCTTC
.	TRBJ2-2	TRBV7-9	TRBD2	CASSAREGTGELFF	TGTGCCAGCAGCGCCCGGGAGGGCACCGGGGAGCTGTTTTTT
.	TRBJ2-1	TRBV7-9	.	CASSLQLFNEQFF	TGTGCCAGCAGCTTACAGCTTTTCAATGAGCAGTTCTTC
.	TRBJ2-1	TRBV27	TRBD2	CASSGLAGGNEQFF	TGTGCCAGCAGTGGACTAGCGGGGGGCAATGAGCAGTTCTTC
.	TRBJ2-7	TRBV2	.	CASSPRDGGANTYEQYF	TGTGCCAGCAGCCCAAGGGATGGGGGCGCGAACACCTACGAGCAGTACTTC
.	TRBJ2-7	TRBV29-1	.	CSVGSGSSYEQYF	TGCAGCGTTGGGTCAGGGAGCTCCTACGAGCAGTACTTC
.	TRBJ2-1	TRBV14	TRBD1	CASRYYGTALNNEQFF	TGTGCCAGCAGGTATTACGGGACAGCGTTAAACAATGAGCAGTTCTTC
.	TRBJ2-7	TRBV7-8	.	CASSLEYEQYF	TGTGCCAGCAGCTTAGAGTACGAGCAGTACTTC
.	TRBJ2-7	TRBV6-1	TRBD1	CASSAWDRGSEQYF	TGTGCCAGCAGTGCCTGGGACAGGGGGAGCGAGCAGTACTTC
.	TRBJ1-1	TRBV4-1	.	CASSQTGDNTEAFF	TGCGCCAGCAGCCAAACGGGGGACAACACTGAAGCTTTCTTT
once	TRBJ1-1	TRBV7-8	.	CASSLPASTNTEAFF	TGTGCCAGCAGCTTACCTGCCAGTACGAACACTGAAGCTTTCTTT
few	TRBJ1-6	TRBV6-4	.	CASSDSIRPSLHF	TGTGCCAGCAGTGACTCGATTAGGCCATCCCTCCACTTT
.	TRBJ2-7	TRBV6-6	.	CASSYGVPPYEQYF	TGTGCCAGCAGTTACGGGGTACCCCCCTACGAGCAGTACTTC
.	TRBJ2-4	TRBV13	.	CASSSGGRGNIQYF	TGTGCCAGCAGCTCCGGGGGGCGAGGAAACATTCAGTACTTC
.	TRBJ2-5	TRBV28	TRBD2	CASSFPPPGLAGNRAETQYF	TGTGCCAGCAGTTTTCCTCCCCCGGGACTAGCGGGAAATAGAGCAGAGACCCAGTACTTC
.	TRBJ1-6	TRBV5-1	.	CASSLRGNSPLHF	TGCGCCAGCAGCCTAAGGGGAAATTCACCCCTCCACTTT
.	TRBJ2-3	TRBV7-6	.	CASSFSGGTDTQYF	TGTGCCAGCAGCTTTTCAGGGGGCACAGATACGCAGTATTTT
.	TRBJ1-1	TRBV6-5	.	CASSYFRGNTEAFF	TGTGCCAGCAGTTACTTCAGGGGTAACACTGAAGCTTTCTTT
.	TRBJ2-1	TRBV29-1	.	CSGFGLANYNEQFF	TGCAGCGGGTTCGGGCTGGCCAACTACAATGAGCAGTTCTTC
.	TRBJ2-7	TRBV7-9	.	CASSFIVDGRSSYEQYF	TGTGCCAGCAGCTTCATAGTCGACGGCCGCTCCTCCTACGAGCAGTACTTC
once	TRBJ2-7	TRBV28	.	CASRSGTWGGAGEQYF	TGTGCCAGCAGGTCTGGGACTTGGGGGGGGGCGGGCGAGCAGTACTTC
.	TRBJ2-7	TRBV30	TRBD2	CAWSASYLGTSAFGQYF	TGTGCCTGGAGCGCATCCTACCTAGGGACTAGCGCATTTGGGCAGTACTTC
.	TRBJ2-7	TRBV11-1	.	CASSSTPDGPYEQYF	TGTGCCAGCAGCTCTACCCCGGACGGACCCTACGAGCAGTACTTC
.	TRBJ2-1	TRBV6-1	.	CASSEEGYTRGRGEQFF	TGTGCCAGCAGTGAAGAGGGGTATACGAGGGGTCGAGGAGAGCAGTTCTTC
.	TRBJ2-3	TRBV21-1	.	CASSNPRDRDREAGTQYF	TGTGCCAGCAGCAACCCTCGCGACAGGGACCGCGAGGCAGGTACGCAGTATTTT
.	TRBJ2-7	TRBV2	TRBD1	CASTPGTGSTAYEQYF	TGTGCCAGCACCCCAGGGACAGGTTCCACAGCCTACGAGCAGTACTTC
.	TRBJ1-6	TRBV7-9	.	CASSSAFNNSPLHF	TGTGCCAGCAGCTCGGCATTTAATAATTCACCCCTCCACTTT
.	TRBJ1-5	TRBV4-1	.	CASSQVFANNQPQHF	TGCGCCAGCAGCCAAGTTTTTGCCAACAATCAGCCCCAGCATTTT
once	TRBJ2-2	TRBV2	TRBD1	CASIPNSSAEGANTGELFF	TGTGCCAGCATACCCAACTCCTCAGCCGAGGGGGCTAACACCGGGGAGCTGTTTTTT
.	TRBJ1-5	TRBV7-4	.	CASSRQDNQPQHF	TGTGCCAGCAGCCGACAGGACAATCAGCCCCAGCATTTT
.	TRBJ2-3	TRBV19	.	CASSIGIGPPDTQYF	TGTGCCAGTAGTATAGGTATAGGCCCGCCGGATACGCAGTATTTT
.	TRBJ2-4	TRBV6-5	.	CASSYGGGKNIQYF	TGTGCCAGCAGTTATGGGGGTGGTAAAAACATTCAGTACTTC
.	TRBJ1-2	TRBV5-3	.	CARSPPGHIPYYGGYTF	TGTGCCAGAAGCCCCCCGGGACACATTCCCTACTATGGGGGCTACACCTTC
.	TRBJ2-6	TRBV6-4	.	CASSDGLSGANVLTF	TGTGCCAGCAGTGACGGGCTCTCTGGGGCCAACGTCCTGACTTTC
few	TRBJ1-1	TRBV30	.	CAWRITEAFF	TGTGCCTGGAGGATCACTGAAGCTTTCTTT
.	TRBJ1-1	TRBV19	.	CASSKGNTEAFF	TGTGCCAGCAGCAAAGGTAACACTGAAGCTTTCTTT
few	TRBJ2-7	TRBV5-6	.	CASSLGTVYEQYF	TGTGCCAGCAGCTTGGGGACTGTTTACGAGCAGTACTTC
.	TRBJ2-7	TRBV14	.	CASSQVGYEQYF	TGTGCCAGCAGCCAAGTCGGGTACGAGCAGTACTTC
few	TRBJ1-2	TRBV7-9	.	CASSLATGNYGYTF	TGTGCCAGCAGCTTAGCAACAGGGAACTATGGCTACACCTTC